These 32 T cell receptor beta chains originate from one sample sequenced in a study of blood T cell repertoires in COVID-19. Profiling relied on immunoSEQ multiplex PCR, and the TCRdb table lists in-frame clones only, not all of them. The sample yields 200,000 to 250,000 clones, about 86% seen once. The sample consisted of PBMCs or T cells enriched from blood (not recorded which). These receptors originate from a woman aged 45 to 65 in a cohort exposed to, infected with or recovered from COVID-19 (not recorded which).

V usage is TRBV7-6 and J usage is TRBJ2-7, with TRBD1 matching 9 bases. The length of the CDR3 is 14 residues. V shed 5 bases and J 1 base; nucleotides not matched to a gene: 3. CDR1 and CDR2 from the germline V gene are SGHVS and FNYEAQ. The CDR3 here is CASSPDRGSYEQYF. The CDR3 region has the DNA TGTGCCAGCAGCCCAGACAGGGGGTCCTACGAGCAGTACTTC. Variable domain in full (rest from reference TRBV7-6 and TRBJ2-7): GAGVSQSPRYKVTKRGQDVALRCDPISGHVSLYWYRQALGQGPEFLTYFNYEAQQDKSGLPNDRFSAERPEGSISTLTIQRTEQRDSAMYRCASSPDRGSYEQYFGPGTRLTVT.

The genes are TRBV5-6 and TRBJ1-2, with 7 nucleotides matching TRBD1. The CDR3 totals 15 residues. Germline CDR1 SGHDT, CDR2 YYEEEE. Unmatched junction bases numbered 14, after V lost 4 bases and J lost 8 bases. For the CDR3, the DNA is TGTGCCAGCAGCCTAACAGGGGATTATATTAGGGGCTACACCTTC. It translates to CASSLTGDYIRGYTF.

The genes are TRBV7-9 and TRBJ2-7, with D maybe TRBD1 (5 bases). V was trimmed by 5 bases and J by 5 bases, leaving 13 bases between them. Germline V gene lookup returns CDR1 SEHNR and CDR2 FQNEAQ (reference sequence). The CDR3 consists of 13 residues. For the CDR3, the DNA is TGTGCCAGCAGCAGTAGGGGAAGGGACGAGCAGTACTTC. Its translation: CASSSRGRDEQYF. The whole variable domain, remainder taken from reference TRBV7-9 and TRBJ2-7, is DTGVSQNPRHKITKRGQNVTFRCDPISEHNRLYWYRQTLGQGPEFLTYFQNEAQLEKSRLLSDRFSAERPKGSFSTLEIQRTEQGDSAMYLCASSSRGRDEQYFGPGTRLTVT.

For the CDR3, the DNA is TGTGCCAGTAATGTAGGGGGCCTAAACACTGAAGCTTTCTTT. This codes for CASNVGGLNTEAFF. The chain carries TRBV19 and TRBJ1-1; TRBD1 aligns across 7 bases. Germline trimming cut 7 bases from V and 2 bases from J; bases unmatched to any gene: 7. Germline CDR1 and CDR2: LNHDA and SQIVND (reference sequence). This CDR3 has 14 residues.

V and J are TRBV18 and TRBJ1-4; the match to TRBD1 covers 10 bases. Trimming cost V 4 bases and J 8 bases; bases outside gene matches: 7. The CDR3 contains 15 residues. Germline V CDR1 and CDR2: KGHSH, LQKENI. CDR3 DNA: TGTGCCAGCTCACTAACCGGGACAGGGGACGAAAAACTGTTTTTT. Encoded protein: CASSLTGTGDEKLFF.

This chain links TRBV6-2 or TRBV6-3 with TRBJ1-2, with 9 nucleotides matching TRBD1. The germline V gene has CDR1 MNHEY and CDR2 SVGEGT. CDR3 length: 13 amino acids. The junction had 3 bases not matched to a gene; V was cut back by 4 bases and J by 6 bases. Written as DNA, the CDR3 is TGTGCCAGCAGTTGGAGGACAGGGGATGGCTACACCTTC. The encoded protein is CASSWRTGDGYTF.

This clone was counted once. The rearrangement links TRBV5-1 to TRBJ1-1; D remains ambiguous. The CDR3 covers 15 residues. Trimming left V 0 bases short and J 1 base short, with 10 bases between. Per germline, CDR1 SGHRS and CDR2 YFSETQ. For the CDR3, the DNA is TGCGCCAGCAGCTTGGGGGTTTCGGGGAACACTGAAGCTTTCTTT. Protein: CASSLGVSGNTEAFF.

This clone was counted only a few times. This sequence joins TRBV3-1 (or the pseudogene TRBV3-2) and TRBJ1-2; D may be TRBD1 (5 bases). Trimming removed 0 bases from V and 5 bases from J, with 10 bases in between. Germline loops: CDR1 LGHDT, CDR2 YNNKEL (reference sequence). CDR3 size: 14 residues. CDR3 sequence (DNA): TGTGCCAGCAGCCAAGAGGAGGGGAGGTATGGCTACACCTTC. Protein sequence: CASSQEEGRYGYTF.

The rearrangement links TRBV5-1 to TRBJ1-3; D might be TRBD1 (5 bases). This CDR3 is built from 14 residues. The V gene's germline CDR1 is SGHRS and CDR2 YFSETQ. Trimming cost V 0 bases and J 1 base, with 5 bases left between them. CDR3 amino acids: CASSLDRSGNTIYF. The CDR3 DNA reads TGCGCCAGCAGCTTGGACAGGTCTGGAAACACCATATATTTT.

The V call is TRBV2, the J call TRBJ1-3; unclear D gene. Trimming shortened V by 6 bases and J by 7 bases, and 7 bases separated the two germline ends. This CDR3 spans 11 amino acids. The germline V gene encodes CDR1 SNHLY and CDR2 FYNNEI. The CDR3 DNA is TGTGCCAGCAGACCACAGAACACCATATATTTT. As protein: CASRPQNTIYF.

The chain combines TRBV10-2 with TRBJ2-5; 10 bases are a match to TRBD2. Germline V gene sequence: CDR1 WSHSY, CDR2 SAAADI. This CDR3 spans 15 amino acids. V was pared by 5 bases and J by 5 bases, with 8 bases of the junction left unmatched. The CDR3: CASSPRAGGRETQYF. In DNA, the CDR3 is TGCGCCAGCAGTCCGAGAGCGGGGGGGCGCGAGACCCAGTACTTC.

The genes are TRBV7-9 and TRBJ1-2; no firm D call. V was pared by 1 base and J by 7 bases, with 10 bases between. CDR1 is SEHNR, CDR2 FQNEAQ, per germline (reference sequence). This CDR3 is built from 13 residues. The CDR3 reads CASSLDSFSGYTF. The CDR3 nucleotides read TGTGCCAGCAGCTTAGATTCGTTTTCTGGCTACACCTTC.

The rearrangement uses TRBV7-8 and TRBJ2-7, with a possible D match to TRBD1 (6 bases). CDR1 is SGHVS and CDR2 is FQNEAQ in the germline V gene. V gave up 1 base and J gave up 0 bases, with 10 bases separating them. The CDR3 is 15 amino acids. The CDR3 loop reads CASSLGRGASYEQYF. In DNA, the CDR3 is TGTGCCAGCAGCTTAGGCAGGGGTGCCTCCTACGAGCAGTACTTC.

V gene TRBV10-3 combines with J gene TRBJ1-5; D remains ambiguous. The V end was cut by 3 bases, the J end by 1 base, with 10 bases between. This CDR3 is 15 amino acids long. Germline CDR1 reads ENHRY; CDR2 reads SYGVKD. The CDR3 reads CAISENIPSNQPQHF. The CDR3 DNA follows: TGTGCCATCAGTGAAAACATCCCGAGCAATCAGCCCCAGCATTTT.

This sequence joins TRBV30 and TRBJ2-7; D gene uncertain. Per germline, CDR1 GTSNPN and CDR2 SVGIG (reference sequence). CDR3 length: 14 amino acids. Trimming removed 7 bases at V and 2 bases at J, with 18 bases between. CDR3: CASMNRQIPYEQYF. Here the CDR3 DNA reads TGTGCCTCGATGAACAGACAAATACCCTACGAGCAGTACTTC.

The CDR3 DNA sequence: TGTGCCAGCAGTGAAGCGGCACTAGCGGGCCTCAATGAGCAGTTCTTC. Amino acids: CASSEAALAGLNEQFF. The chain combines TRBV2 with TRBJ2-1; 9 bases line up with TRBD2. V was clipped by 0 bases and J by 6 bases; unmatched bases: 6. CDR1 is SNHLY, CDR2 FYNNEI, per germline. This CDR3 has 16 amino acids.

This chain links TRBV7-9 with TRBJ1-2, with D uncertain. Per the germline V gene, CDR1 is SEHNR and CDR2 is FQNEAQ (reference sequence). The germline V and J ends were trimmed by 1 base and 3 bases, with 15 bases remaining between them. CDR3 length: 16 residues. In DNA form, the CDR3 reads TGTGCCAGCAGCTTAGGCGAAGTGGTCAAGCACTATGGCTACACCTTC. Protein sequence: CASSLGEVVKHYGYTF.

This chain links TRBV9 with TRBJ2-1, with a tentative D call TRBD1 (5 bases). Trimming cost V 2 bases and J 0 bases, with 9 bases left between them. This CDR3 has 15 amino acids. Germline lookup yields CDR1 SGDLS and CDR2 YYNGEE. As DNA, the CDR3 is TGTGCCAGCAGCGTTCTGACAGCCTCCTACAATGAGCAGTTCTTC. It yields the protein CASSVLTASYNEQFF. Full variable domain (outside the CDR3, taken from reference TRBV9 and TRBJ2-1): DSGVTQTPKHLITATGQRVTLRCSPRSGDLSVYWYQQSLDQGLQFLIQYYNGEERAKGNILERFSAQQFPDLHSELNLSSLELGDSALYFCASSVLTASYNEQFFGPGTRLTVL.

The chain couples TRBV28 to TRBJ2-3; a possible D gene is TRBD2 (5 bases). The germline V gene has CDR1 MDHEN and CDR2 SYDVKM. V lost 1 base, J lost 2 bases, and 10 bases lay in between. CDR3 length equals 15 residues. This CDR3 reads CASSLYRDYTDTQYF. CDR3 DNA: TGTGCCAGCAGTTTATACCGTGACTACACAGATACGCAGTATTTT. Full variable domain (remainder filled in from reference TRBV28 and TRBJ2-3): DVKVTQSSRYLVKRTGEKVFLECVQDMDHENMFWYRQDPGLGLRLIYFSYDVKMKEKGDIPEGYSVSREKKERFSLILESASTNQTSMYLCASSLYRDYTDTQYFGPGTRLTVL.

The CDR3 nucleotides are TGTGCCAGCAGCCGTCGACAGGGAGGTGGTGAAAAACTGTTTTTT. Translation gives CASSRRQGGGEKLFF. This chain joins TRBV14 and TRBJ1-4, with 7 bases that match TRBD1. Germline trimming cut 4 bases from V and 7 bases from J; bases unmatched to any gene: 9. This CDR3 contains 15 residues. Germline CDR1 SGHDN, CDR2 FVKESK. The full variable domain, completed using reference TRBV14 and TRBJ1-4, is EAGVTQFPSHSVIEKGQTVTLRCDPISGHDNLYWYRRVMGKEIKFLLHFVKESKQDESGMPNNRFLAERTGGTYSTLKVQPAELEDSGVYFCASSRRQGGGEKLFFGSGTQLSVL.

The sample holds a few counts of this clone. This rearrangement joins TRBV12-5 to TRBJ1-2; 7 bases align to TRBD1. The germline V gene encodes CDR1 LGHNT and CDR2 FRNRAP. The CDR3 loop spans 17 amino acids. Trimming took 3 bases from V and 8 from J; bases not matched to a gene: 18. The CDR3 is CASGFGSGTENLWGYTF. As DNA, the CDR3 is TGTGCTAGTGGTTTTGGGTCCGGGACAGAGAACCTATGGGGCTACACCTTC.

This clone appeared a single time. The J gene is TRBJ1-2, the V gene TRBV7-2, with 7 bases lining up with TRBD1. Germline assignment: CDR1 SGHTA and CDR2 FQGNSA. Trimming cost V 5 bases and J 0 bases; bases outside gene matches: 3. The CDR3 is made up of 14 amino acids. The CDR3: CASSPGTANYGYTF. For the CDR3, the DNA is TGTGCCAGCAGCCCGGGGACAGCTAACTATGGCTACACCTTC.

The chain is built from TRBV2 and TRBJ1-2; no clear D. The CDR3 runs to 13 residues. In germline, CDR1 is SNHLY, CDR2 FYNNEI. V lost 4 bases, J lost 7 bases, and 13 bases lay in between. The CDR3 protein is CASSGSRSGGYTF. In nucleotides, the CDR3 is TGTGCCAGCAGTGGGTCGAGGTCGGGTGGCTACACCTTC.

The table lists this clone with a few counts. The CDR3 sequence: CASSLDRMNTEAFF. The CDR3 region has the DNA TGCGCCAGCAGCTTGGACAGGATGAACACTGAAGCTTTCTTT. The chain uses TRBV5-1 and TRBJ1-1; the D gene is possibly TRBD1 (5 bases). V was clipped by 0 bases and J by 0 bases, with 6 bases between them. Per the germline V gene, CDR1 is SGHRS and CDR2 is YFSETQ. The CDR3 spans 14 residues.

The chain carries TRBV20-1 and TRBJ2-7; TRBD1 is a possible D gene (6 bases). This CDR3 has 12 residues. Germline V gene data show CDR1 as DFQATT and CDR2 as SNEGSKA (reference sequence). V was clipped by 3 bases and J by 3 bases, with 9 bases between them. CDR3 residues: CSASKQGYEQYF. DNA for the CDR3: TGCAGTGCTAGTAAACAGGGCTACGAGCAGTACTTC.

The chain employs TRBV10-3 and TRBJ1-6; TRBD1 matches at 10 bases. The trim removed 0 bases at V and 7 bases at J, leaving 12 bases unmatched. Germline V gene lookup returns CDR1 ENHRY and CDR2 SYGVKD. The CDR3 covers 19 residues. The CDR3 coding sequence is TGTGCCATCAGTGAGTCGGGAGGTCATTCGGGACAGGGGAATTCACCCCTCCACTTT. As protein: CAISESGGHSGQGNSPLHF.

The chain recombines TRBV4-1 with TRBJ1-2, with TRBD1 as a possible D gene (5 bases). The CDR3 runs 15 residues. V gave up 0 bases and J gave up 7 bases, with 15 bases separating them. The germline V gene encodes CDR1 MGHRA and CDR2 YSYEKL. As DNA, the CDR3 is TGCGCCAGCAGCCAAGACTTCGCAGGGCGTGGTGGCTACACCTTC. Amino acid sequence: CASSQDFAGRGGYTF.

The rearrangement links TRBV4-2 to TRBJ1-1; D is uncertain. Germline loops: CDR1 LGHNA, CDR2 YNFKEQ. This CDR3 has 15 amino acids. V lost 1 base to trimming and J lost 4 bases, with 13 bases between them. CDR3: CASSQARARGTEAFF. The CDR3 bases are TGTGCCAGCAGCCAAGCTAGGGCCCGGGGCACTGAAGCTTTCTTT.

The chain combines TRBV3-1 (or the pseudogene TRBV3-2) with TRBJ2-7; D is unclear. V was pared by 3 bases and J by 2 bases, with 11 bases between. Germline V gene data show CDR1 as LGHDT and CDR2 as YNNKEL (reference sequence). There are 14 residues in the CDR3. The CDR3 loop is CASSHRRSTYEQYF. CDR3 coding DNA: TGTGCCAGCAGCCATCGGAGATCTACCTACGAGCAGTACTTC.

The chain recombines TRBV12-3 or TRBV12-4 with TRBJ2-5; TRBD1 aligns across 8 bases. The ends lost 5 bases at V and 5 bases at J; junction bases unmatched: 4. There are 13 residues in the CDR3. The CDR3, as DNA: TGTGCCAGCAGTACGACAGGGGACGAGACCCAGTACTTC. Translating gives CASSTTGDETQYF.

This chain uses TRBV9 with TRBJ1-1, with TRBD1 as a possible D gene (5 bases). Germline-derived CDR1 and CDR2 are SGDLS and YYNGEE. V shed 7 bases and J shed 4 bases, with 14 bases lying between them. The CDR3 runs 13 residues. The CDR3 region has the DNA TGTGCCAGCTCCGGGGTGGGGGGCACTGAAGCTTTCTTT. This translates into CASSGVGGTEAFF.

This chain joins TRBV29-1 and TRBJ2-3; D call uncertain. This CDR3 region has 15 residues. V dropped 3 bases and J dropped 0 bases, with 13 bases sitting between them. CDR1 and CDR2 from the germline V gene are SQVTM and ANQGSEA. The DNA of the CDR3 is TGCAGCGTTGACAGTCCTGCGGTTAGCACAGATACGCAGTATTTT. Translating gives CSVDSPAVSTDTQYF.